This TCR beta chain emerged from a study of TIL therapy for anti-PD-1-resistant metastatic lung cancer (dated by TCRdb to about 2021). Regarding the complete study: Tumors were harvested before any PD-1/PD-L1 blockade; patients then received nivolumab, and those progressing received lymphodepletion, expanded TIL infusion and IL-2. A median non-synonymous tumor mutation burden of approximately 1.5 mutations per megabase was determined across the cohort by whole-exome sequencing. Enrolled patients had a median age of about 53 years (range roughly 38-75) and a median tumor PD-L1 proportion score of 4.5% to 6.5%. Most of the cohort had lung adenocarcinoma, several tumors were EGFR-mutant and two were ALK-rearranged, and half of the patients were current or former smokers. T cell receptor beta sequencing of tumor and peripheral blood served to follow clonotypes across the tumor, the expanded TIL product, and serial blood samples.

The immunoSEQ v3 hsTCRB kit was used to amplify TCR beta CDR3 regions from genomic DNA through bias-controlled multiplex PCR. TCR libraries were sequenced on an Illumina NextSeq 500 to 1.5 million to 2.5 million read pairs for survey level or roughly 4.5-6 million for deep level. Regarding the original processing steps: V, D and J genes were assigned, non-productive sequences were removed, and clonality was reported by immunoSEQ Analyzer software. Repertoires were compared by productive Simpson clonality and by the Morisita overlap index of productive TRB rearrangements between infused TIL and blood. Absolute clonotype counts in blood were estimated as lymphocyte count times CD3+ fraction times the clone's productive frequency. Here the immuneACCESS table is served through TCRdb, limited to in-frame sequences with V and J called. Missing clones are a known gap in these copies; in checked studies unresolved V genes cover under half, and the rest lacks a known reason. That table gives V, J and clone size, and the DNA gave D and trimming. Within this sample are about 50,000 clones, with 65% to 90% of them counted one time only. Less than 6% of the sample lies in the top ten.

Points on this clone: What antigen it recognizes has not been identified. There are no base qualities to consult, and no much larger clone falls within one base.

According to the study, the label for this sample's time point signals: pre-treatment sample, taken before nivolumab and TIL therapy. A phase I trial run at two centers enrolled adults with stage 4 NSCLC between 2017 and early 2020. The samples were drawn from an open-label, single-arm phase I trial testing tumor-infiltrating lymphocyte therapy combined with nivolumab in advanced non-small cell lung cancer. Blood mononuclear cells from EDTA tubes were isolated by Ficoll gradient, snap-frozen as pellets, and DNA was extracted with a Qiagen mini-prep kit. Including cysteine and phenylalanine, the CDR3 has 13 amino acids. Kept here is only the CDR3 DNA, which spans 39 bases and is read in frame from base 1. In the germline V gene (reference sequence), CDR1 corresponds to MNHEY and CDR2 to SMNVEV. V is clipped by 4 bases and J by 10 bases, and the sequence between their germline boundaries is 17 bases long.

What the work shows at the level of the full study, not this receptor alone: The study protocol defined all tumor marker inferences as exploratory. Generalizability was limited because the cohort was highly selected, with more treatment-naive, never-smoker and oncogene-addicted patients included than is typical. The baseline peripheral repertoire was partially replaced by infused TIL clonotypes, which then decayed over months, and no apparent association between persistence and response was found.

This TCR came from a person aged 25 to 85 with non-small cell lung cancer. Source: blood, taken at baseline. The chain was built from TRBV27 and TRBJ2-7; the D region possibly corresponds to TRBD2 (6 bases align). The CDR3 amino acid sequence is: CASSSWDSNRQYF. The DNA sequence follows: TGTGCCAGCAGTTCTTGGGACTCGAACCGTCAGTACTTC.